The 8 T cell receptor beta chains listed next were all sequenced from one sample in a study of blood T cells in healthy people across ages. A second roughly 6 to 11 cycle PCR used barcoded and J-beta primers. MiXCR, run by TCRdb on the 5' RACE reads, gives a single entry per CDR3 protein. The top ten hold about 21% of the sample, which has fewer than 1 million distinct CDR3 sequences, under 55% seen once. Sample: blood. The receptors were gathered from a man aged 55 to 70 in good health.

The rearrangement links TRBV6-2 or TRBV6-3 to TRBJ2-3; a possible D gene is TRBD2 (5 bases). This CDR3 is 14 amino acids long. Trimming removed 4 bases from V and 0 bases from J, with 8 bases in between. The germline CDR1 and CDR2 sequences are MNHEY and SVGEGT. The CDR3 loop reads CASSSSLSTDTQYF. CDR3 nucleotides: TGTGCCAGCAGTTCTAGCCTAAGCACAGATACGCAGTATTTT.

This clonotype was recorded many times. This chain links TRBV29-1 with TRBJ1-2, with no clear D. CDR1 is SQVTM and CDR2 is ANQGSEA in the germline V gene. This CDR3 is built from 13 residues. The ends were cut back, 2 bases at V and 5 bases at J, with 12 bases in the middle. CDR3 in amino acids: CSVETRVPYGYTF. CDR3 DNA: TGCAGCGTTGAAACCCGGGTCCCATATGGCTACACCTTC.

V usage is TRBV5-6 and J usage is TRBJ1-1; D is possibly TRBD1 (6 bases). Trimming pared 3 bases from V and 7 bases from J, leaving 16 bases between. In germline, CDR1 is SGHDT, CDR2 YYEEEE. The CDR3 covers 14 residues. In DNA, the CDR3 is TGTGCCAGCAGCTGGCCGTCACAGGGCATTGAAGCTTTCTTT. This codes for CASSWPSQGIEAFF.

This clonotype was seen many times. J is TRBJ1-1 and V is TRBV20-1; D is unresolved. V lost 6 bases, J lost 1 base, and 9 bases lay in between. Germline CDR1 DFQATT, CDR2 SNEGSKA (reference sequence). The CDR3 sequence is 12 residues long. The CDR3: CSATRQNTEAFF. DNA for the CDR3: TGCAGTGCCACCCGACAGAACACTGAAGCTTTCTTT.

Turning to this clonotype: One junction end disagrees with the germline gene, perhaps due to a read error. The rearrangement uses TRBV6-2 or TRBV6-3 and TRBJ1-2; D unclear. Germline CDR1 is MNHEY and CDR2 is SVGEGT. This CDR3 is built from 12 residues. The CDR3 reads CASGGANHGYTF. CDR3 DNA: TGTGCCAGCGGCGGAGCTAACCATGGCTACACCTTC.

J is TRBJ2-4 and V is TRBV30, with D perhaps matching TRBD1 or TRBD2 (6 bases each). Germline-derived CDR1 and CDR2 are GTSNPN and SVGIG (reference sequence). V lost 4 bases and J 6 bases, leaving 19 bases between the germline ends. The CDR3 length is 15 residues. The CDR3 protein is CAWKGRRGGSNIQYF. Written as DNA, the CDR3 is TGTGCCTGGAAAGGCCGCAGGGGAGGATCAAACATTCAGTACTTC.

This chain connects TRBV4-1 to TRBJ2-5; D might be TRBD2 (5 bases). The V end was cut by 1 base, the J end by 7 bases, with 16 bases between. CDR1 MGHRA and CDR2 YSYEKL come from the germline V gene. The CDR3 sequence is 15 residues long. The CDR3 nucleotides are TGCGCCAGCAGCCAAGTTGGAACGGCGGGCTGGACCCAGTACTTC. Its protein product is CASSQVGTAGWTQYF.

The V gene is TRBV5-6, the J gene TRBJ1-2; a weak D match, TRBD1 (6 bases). V was shortened by 6 bases and J by 1 base, with 13 bases between the two germline ends. Germline assignment: CDR1 SGHDT and CDR2 YYEEEE. The CDR3 sequence is 14 residues long. CDR3 DNA: TGTGCCAGCACCACGGACAGTCTTAACTATGGCTACACCTTC. Amino acids: CASTTDSLNYGYTF.